This TCR beta chain was sequenced during a study of blood T cell repertoires in COVID-19. Background on the study: The United States, Italy and Spain provided the acute and convalescent COVID-19 samples.

Germline-derived CDR1 and CDR2 are SGDLS and YYNGEE. Unmatched junction bases numbered 10, after V lost 3 bases and J lost 6 bases. The CDR3 loop spans 15 amino acids. Assay used: immunoSEQ multiplex PCR; TCRdb lists only in-frame clones, some missing. This sample carries some 260,000 clones, about 90% of them seen once, and the ten largest clones take around 1.8%. The chain joins TRBV9 to TRBJ1-2; 8 bases match TRBD1. This clonotype was sampled from a woman in her late teens or twenties who had recovered from COVID-19. Sequenced: PBMCs or T cells enriched from blood (not recorded which). CDR3 in amino acids: CASSARLQGANGYTF. Written as DNA, the CDR3 is TGTGCCAGCAGCGCAAGACTCCAGGGGGCGAATGGCTACACCTTC. Complete variable domain (other parts from reference TRBV9 and TRBJ1-2): DSGVTQTPKHLITATGQRVTLRCSPRSGDLSVYWYQQSLDQGLQFLIQYYNGEERAKGNILERFSAQQFPDLHSELNLSSLELGDSALYFCASSARLQGANGYTFGSGTRLTVV.